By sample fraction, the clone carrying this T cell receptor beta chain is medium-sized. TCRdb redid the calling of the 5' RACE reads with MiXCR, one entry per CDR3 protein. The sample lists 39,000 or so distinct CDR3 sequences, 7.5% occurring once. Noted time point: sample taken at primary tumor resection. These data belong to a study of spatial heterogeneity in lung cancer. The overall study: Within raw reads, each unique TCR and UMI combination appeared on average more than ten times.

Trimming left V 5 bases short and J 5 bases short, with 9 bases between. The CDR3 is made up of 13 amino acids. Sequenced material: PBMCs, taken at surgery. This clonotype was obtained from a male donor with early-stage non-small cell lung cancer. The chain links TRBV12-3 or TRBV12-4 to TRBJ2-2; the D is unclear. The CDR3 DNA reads TGTGCCAGCAGTCGCCCCGAGACCGGGGAGCTGTTTTTT. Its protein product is CASSRPETGELFF.